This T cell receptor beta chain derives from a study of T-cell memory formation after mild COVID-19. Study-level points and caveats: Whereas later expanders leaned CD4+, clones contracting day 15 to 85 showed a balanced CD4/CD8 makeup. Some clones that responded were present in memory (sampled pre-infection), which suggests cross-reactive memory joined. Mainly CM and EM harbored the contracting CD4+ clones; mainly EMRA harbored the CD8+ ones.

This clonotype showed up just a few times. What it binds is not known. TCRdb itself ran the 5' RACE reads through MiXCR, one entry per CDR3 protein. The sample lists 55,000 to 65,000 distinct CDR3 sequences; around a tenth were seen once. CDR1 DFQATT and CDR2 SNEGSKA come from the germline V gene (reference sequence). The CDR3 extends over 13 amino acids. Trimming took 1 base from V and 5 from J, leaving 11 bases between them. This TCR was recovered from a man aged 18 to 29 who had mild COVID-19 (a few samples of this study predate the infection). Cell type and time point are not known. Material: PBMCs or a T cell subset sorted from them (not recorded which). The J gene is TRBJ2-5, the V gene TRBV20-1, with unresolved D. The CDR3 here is CSARVSSLETQYF. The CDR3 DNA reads TGCAGTGCTAGAGTTAGTAGCTTGGAGACCCAGTACTTC.